This T cell receptor beta chain was recorded in a study of T-cell memory formation after mild COVID-19. TCRdb ran MiXCR on the 5' RACE reads and lists one entry per CDR3 protein. The sample has about 130,000 distinct CDR3 sequences, about 6.5% seen once; the top ten hold over 2%. This clonotype was found a few times. The antigen is unknown. This CDR3 is 14 amino acids long. V trimming: 5 bases; J trimming: 2 bases; junction bases outside the gene matches: 8. The V gene's germline CDR1 is GTSNPN and CDR2 SVGIG (reference sequence). Study-level results: Whether second-wave clones peaking at day 37 were SARS-CoV-2 specific went unconfirmed. Among contracting clones, CD4+ were mainly CM/EM and CD8+ enriched in EMRA.

Sequencing used PBMCs or a T cell subset sorted from them (not recorded which). This receptor was identified in an adult woman who had mild COVID-19 (a few samples of this study predate the infection). Cell type and time point are not known. The chain employs TRBV30 and TRBJ1-1; 7 positions agree with TRBD1. CDR3 protein: CAWDPGTANTEAFF. The CDR3 region has the DNA TGTGCCTGGGACCCCGGGACAGCTAACACTGAAGCTTTCTTT.